Listed here are 32 T cell receptor beta chains from one sample, sequenced in a study of beta chain features in type 1 diabetes. Expressed TCRB transcripts were sequenced because the isolated RNA had all been reverse transcribed beforehand. The assay was immunoSEQ multiplex PCR, and TCRdb's table has in-frame clones only and misses some. The table has some 270,000 clones, 7.5% to 9.5% seen once. The sequencing input was central memory CD4+ T cells from blood. These receptors all stem from a woman between 18 and 29 years old in good health.

This clone has only a few counts. The genes are TRBV7-6 and TRBJ1-1; 9 bases align to TRBD1. The germline V gene has CDR1 SGHVS and CDR2 FNYEAQ. V was clipped by 5 bases and J by 4 bases; unmatched bases: 17. This CDR3 is built from 18 residues. The CDR3 sequence: CASSPIVPGQGRSTEAFF. As DNA, the CDR3 is TGTGCCAGCAGCCCGATAGTCCCGGGACAGGGAAGGAGCACTGAAGCTTTCTTT. The whole variable domain, filled in from reference TRBV7-6 and TRBJ1-1, reads GAGVSQSPRYKVTKRGQDVALRCDPISGHVSLYWYRQALGQGPEFLTYFNYEAQQDKSGLPNDRFSAERPEGSISTLTIQRTEQRDSAMYRCASSPIVPGQGRSTEAFFGQGTRLTVV.

This chain uses TRBV7-9 with TRBJ1-1; D is undetermined. Between the trimmed V and J ends, which lost 7 bases and 7 bases, there was a span of 28 bases. This CDR3 is 17 amino acids long. Germline V lookup: CDR1 SEHNR, CDR2 FQNEAQ (reference sequence). CDR3 DNA sequence: TGTGCCAGCATACCCCCTTCTCCCGCCACGAGCCGGCGTGAAGCTTTCTTT. The encoded protein is CASIPPSPATSRREAFF.

This rearrangement joins TRBV20-1 to TRBJ1-2, with D hard to call. Trimming removed 3 bases at V and 6 bases at J, with 8 bases between. There are 11 residues in the CDR3. Germline CDR1 is DFQATT and CDR2 is SNEGSKA (reference sequence). This CDR3 is CSASPDDGYTF. CDR3 bases: TGCAGTGCTAGCCCCGACGATGGCTACACCTTC.

This clone was detected only a few times. V gene TRBV5-5 combines with J gene TRBJ1-5; possible D gene TRBD1, 5 bases. V lost 1 base and J lost 1, with 9 bases in between. Germline V gene data show CDR1 as SGHKS and CDR2 as YYEKEE (reference sequence). The CDR3 runs to 15 residues. The chain's CDR3 is CASSLYGDSNQPQHF. CDR3 DNA: TGTGCCAGCAGCTTGTACGGGGACAGCAATCAGCCCCAGCATTTT. Variable domain in full (rest from reference TRBV5-5 and TRBJ1-5): DAGVTQSPTHLIKTRGQQVTLRCSPISGHKSVSWYQQVLGQGPQFIFQYYEKEERGRGNFPDRFSARQFPNYSSELNVNALLLGDSALYLCASSLYGDSNQPQHFGDGTRLSIL.

The chain has TRBV11-2 and TRBJ2-1, with TRBD2 identical over 11 bases. Unmatched junction bases numbered 6, after V lost 5 bases and J lost 6 bases. The CDR3 has 15 residues. The germline gives CDR1 SGHAT, CDR2 FQNNGV. CDR3 in amino acids: CASSPGLAGGNEQFF. CDR3 DNA sequence: TGTGCCAGCAGCCCGGGGCTAGCGGGAGGCAATGAGCAGTTCTTC.

The rearrangement uses TRBV30 and TRBJ1-1; D is ambiguous. The germline V gene has CDR1 GTSNPN and CDR2 SVGIG (reference sequence). V lost 3 bases, J lost 3 bases, and 8 bases lay in between. This CDR3 has 12 amino acids. The CDR3 reads CAWRYLYTEAFF. The DNA of the CDR3 is TGTGCCTGGAGGTACCTATACACTGAAGCTTTCTTT. Based on the CDR3 plus reference TRBV30 and TRBJ1-1, the full variable domain is SQTIHQWPATLVQPVGSPLSLECTVEGTSNPNLYWYRQAAGRGLQLLFYSVGIGQISSEVPQNLSASRPQDRQFILSSKKLLLSDSGFYLCAWRYLYTEAFFGQGTRLTVV.

The sample holds a few counts of this clone. This chain connects TRBV7-3 to TRBJ2-7; maybe TRBD2 (5 bases). This CDR3 region has 16 residues. Germline values: CDR1 SGHTA, CDR2 FQGTGA. Trimming pared 1 base from V and 0 bases from J, leaving 13 bases between. CDR3 DNA sequence: TGTGCCAGCAGCTTAAAGCGGCCGGGAAGCTCCTACGAGCAGTACGTC. Protein: CASSLKRPGSSYEQYV.

This clone was observed a handful of times. This sequence joins TRBV11-2 and TRBJ1-1; maybe TRBD1 (6 bases). Germline lookup yields CDR1 SGHAT and CDR2 FQNNGV. This CDR3 is 13 amino acids long. V was clipped by 5 bases and J by 3 bases, with 10 bases between them. This chain's CDR3 is CASSKQGDTEAFF. In nucleotides, the CDR3 is TGTGCCAGCAGCAAACAGGGTGACACTGAAGCTTTCTTT. Variable domain in full (rest from reference TRBV11-2 and TRBJ1-1): EAGVAQSPRYKIIEKRQSVAFWCNPISGHATLYWYQQILGQGPKLLIQFQNNGVVDDSQLPKDRFSAERLKGVDSTLKIQPAKLEDSAVYLCASSKQGDTEAFFGQGTRLTVV.

The chain carries TRBV13 and TRBJ2-7; 9 nucleotides line up with TRBD2. V shed 6 bases and J 5 bases; nucleotides not matched to a gene: 8. Germline-derived CDR1 and CDR2 are PRHDT and FYEKMQ (reference sequence). The CDR3 has 14 residues. The CDR3 DNA sequence: TGTGCCAGCAGAAGTCAGCGGGGGGCCCACGAGCAGTACGTC. Translated: CASRSQRGAHEQYV.

A word on this clone: A much larger clone is a single base away; this may be a read error. The chain carries TRBV18 and TRBJ2-1, with a tentative D call TRBD2 (6 bases). Germline loops: CDR1 KGHSH, CDR2 LQKENI. V lost 2 bases, J lost 4 bases, and 15 bases lay in between. There are 16 residues in the CDR3. CDR3 nucleotide sequence: TGTGCCAGCTCACCATCGAGGGAGGCGGGATACAATGAGCAGTTCTTC. Its protein is CASSPSREAGYNEQFF.

This clone occurred a few times. The chain couples TRBV2 to TRBJ2-3; 8 bases agree with TRBD2. The junction had 13 bases not matched to a gene; V was cut back by 7 bases and J by 4 bases. Germline assignment: CDR1 SNHLY and CDR2 FYNNEI. CDR3 length equals 16 residues. The CDR3 reads CASKAFGGASADTQYF. The CDR3 nucleotides are TGTGCCAGCAAAGCCTTCGGGGGGGCAAGTGCAGATACGCAGTATTTT.

This clone was counted between two and nine times. The CDR3 reads CAWRNRGYYGYTF. The CDR3 region has the DNA TGTGCCTGGAGAAACAGGGGATACTATGGCTACACCTTC. The chain employs TRBV30 and TRBJ1-2; 7 nucleotides agree with TRBD1. J lost 3 bases, V lost 3 bases, and 4 bases had no gene match. This CDR3 is built from 13 residues. The germline V gene encodes CDR1 GTSNPN and CDR2 SVGIG (reference sequence).

The gene calls are TRBV9 and TRBJ2-1; D is possibly TRBD2 (6 bases). V lost 0 bases and J lost 10, with 14 bases in between. The CDR3 has 14 amino acids. Germline lookup yields CDR1 SGDLS and CDR2 YYNGEE. The CDR3 spells CASSVAQAGREQFF. In nucleotides, the CDR3 is TGTGCCAGCAGCGTAGCTCAGGCGGGACGCGAGCAGTTCTTC.

Points on this clone: Other DNA sequences in the sample encode the same CDR3. This chain uses TRBV18 with TRBJ1-1, with D possibly TRBD1 on 6 matching bases. Germline CDR1 reads KGHSH; CDR2 reads LQKENI. This CDR3 spans 14 amino acids. With 2 bases removed from V and 1 base from J, the gap between germline ends came to 8 bases. In DNA form, the CDR3 reads TGTGCCAGCTCACCAAGGACAGAGAACACTGAAGCTTTCTTT. Amino acid sequence: CASSPRTENTEAFF.

This clone was recorded many times. The chain employs TRBV19 and TRBJ2-1, with 13 bases lining up with TRBD2. Trimming cost V 4 bases and J 8 bases; bases outside gene matches: 5. This CDR3 has 15 amino acids. Germline lookup yields CDR1 LNHDA and CDR2 SQIVND (reference sequence). As DNA, the CDR3 is TGTGCCAGTAGTAGGACTAGCGGGAGCTGGGATGAGCAGTTCTTC. Translation gives CASSRTSGSWDEQFF.

This clone was picked up a small number of times. This chain joins TRBV19 and TRBJ2-5, with TRBD1 matching 10 bases. The length of the CDR3 is 17 residues. The ends lost 6 bases at V and 5 bases at J; junction bases unmatched: 15. CDR1 and CDR2 from the germline V gene are LNHDA and SQIVND (reference sequence). CDR3 bases: TGTGCCAGTAGCACCGGGACAGGGGAAGGGGGACGGGAGACCCAGTACTTC. Amino acids: CASSTGTGEGGRETQYF.

The sample holds a few counts of this clone. The chain combines TRBV5-1 with TRBJ1-4, with a tentative D call TRBD1 (5 bases). Trimming stripped 4 bases from V and 4 bases from J, with 14 bases between. Germline-derived CDR1 and CDR2 are SGHRS and YFSETQ. CDR3 length: 15 amino acids. The CDR3 is CASSAGTAGNEKLFF. CDR3 nucleotides: TGCGCCAGCAGCGCCGGGACCGCTGGTAATGAAAAACTGTTTTTT.

The table lists this clone with a few counts. CDR3 sequence: CSVERLNTIYF. CDR3 coding DNA: TGCAGCGTTGAGCGCTTAAACACCATATATTTT. This chain uses TRBV29-1 with TRBJ1-3; D not certain. V gave up 3 bases and J gave up 6 bases, with 6 bases separating them. Per the germline V gene, CDR1 is SQVTM and CDR2 is ANQGSEA. This CDR3 spans 11 amino acids.

This clone has a count of ten or more. The V gene is TRBV7-2, the J gene TRBJ1-3; TRBD1 might be the D (5 bases). Trimming stripped 5 bases from V and 0 bases from J, with 14 bases between. The CDR3 spans 16 residues. Germline CDR1 SGHTA, CDR2 FQGNSA. As DNA, the CDR3 is TGTGCCAGCAGCGGGGGGGTCGTCGGCTCTGGAAACACCATATATTTT. This sequence encodes CASSGGVVGSGNTIYF.

The chain carries TRBV19 and TRBJ2-3; D possibly corresponds to TRBD2 (6 bases). The CDR3 extends over 17 amino acids. Germline CDR1 and CDR2: LNHDA and SQIVND (reference sequence). The V end was cut by 3 bases, the J end by 0 bases, with 16 bases between. The CDR3 is CASSIRSSAYSTDTQYF. In DNA, the CDR3 is TGTGCCAGTAGTATCCGGTCTAGCGCGTACAGCACAGATACGCAGTATTTT.

This clone was detected ten times or more. This chain links TRBV7-2 with TRBJ1-5; 8 bases match TRBD1. Per germline, CDR1 SGHTA and CDR2 FQGNSA. This CDR3 has 15 amino acids. The ends lost 3 bases at V and 2 bases at J; junction bases unmatched: 3. This CDR3 is CASSFETGGNQPQHF. CDR3 coding DNA: TGTGCCAGCAGCTTTGAGACAGGGGGCAATCAGCCCCAGCATTTT.

This clone was recorded many times. The J gene is TRBJ2-5, the V gene TRBV2; 7 bases are a match to TRBD2. CDR1 is SNHLY, CDR2 FYNNEI, per germline. The CDR3 is 11 amino acids. The V gene end was trimmed by 7 bases and the J gene end by 5 bases; junction bases not matched to a gene: 1. CDR3: CASMGGETQYF. The CDR3 DNA follows: TGTGCCAGCATGGGAGGGGAGACCCAGTACTTC.

The chain couples TRBV6-5 to TRBJ2-2; 12 bases align to TRBD2. V gave up 10 bases and J gave up 5 bases; unmatched junction bases: 8. The germline V gene encodes CDR1 MNHEY and CDR2 SVGAGI. The CDR3 is 15 amino acids. This CDR3 is CATRTSGIKTGELFF. As DNA, the CDR3 is TGTGCCACCAGGACTAGCGGGATTAAAACCGGGGAGCTGTTTTTT.

This clone has only a few counts. The gene calls are TRBV30 and TRBJ2-2, with a possible D match to TRBD2 (5 bases). Germline V gene lookup returns CDR1 GTSNPN and CDR2 SVGIG (reference sequence). Trimming cost V 2 bases and J 5 bases, with 15 bases left between them. This CDR3 spans 15 amino acids. Here the CDR3 reads CAWSKGLRRTGELFF. The DNA of the CDR3 is TGTGCCTGGAGTAAGGGATTAAGGAGGACCGGGGAGCTGTTTTTT.

CDR3 protein: CASSPRWGDLDEQFF. In DNA form, the CDR3 reads TGTGCCAGCTCACCACGATGGGGAGATTTGGATGAGCAGTTCTTC. The rearrangement joins TRBV18 to TRBJ2-1, with D possibly TRBD2 on 5 matching bases. Trimming took off 1 base at V and 8 bases at J, with 15 bases between the two ends. The CDR3 has 15 amino acids. Germline CDR1 is KGHSH and CDR2 is LQKENI.

The count of this clone is one. A single base separates this from a much larger clone, so it may be a read error. V and J are TRBV5-4 and TRBJ2-4; 7 bases fit TRBD2. The CDR3 runs to 17 residues. The junction had 10 bases not matched to a gene; V was cut back by 4 bases and J by 0 bases. CDR1 is SGHNT, CDR2 YYREEE, per germline (reference sequence). The CDR3, as DNA: TGTGCCAGCAGCCCAGCAACAGCGGGGTTAGCCAAAAACATTCAGTACTTC. Its protein is CASSPATAGLAKNIQYF.

This clone turned up a few times. The rearrangement links TRBV18 to TRBJ2-5; D assignment may be TRBD1 or TRBD2 (5 bases each). Germline CDR1 reads KGHSH; CDR2 reads LQKENI. There are 15 residues in the CDR3. V was pared by 3 bases and J by 5 bases, with 16 bases between. CDR3 nucleotides: TGTGCCAGCTCACCGCCGGGACCCTCCGGGGAGACCCAGTACTTC. It codes for CASSPPGPSGETQYF.

This clone came up a few times. This chain connects TRBV10-3 to TRBJ1-6; TRBD1 agrees at 7 bases. Trimming at V came to 10 bases and at J to 2 bases, leaving 11 bases not matched to a gene. Germline V gene data show CDR1 as ENHRY and CDR2 as SYGVKD. The CDR3 has 16 amino acids. In DNA, the CDR3 is TGTGCCAGCAAAATCAGGGACAGCGCCTATAATTCACCCCTCCACTTT. It yields the protein CASKIRDSAYNSPLHF.

There are a few counts of this clone. The V gene is TRBV7-2, the J gene TRBJ1-2; tentatively, D is TRBD1 (5 bases). CDR1 and CDR2 from the germline V gene are SGHTA and FQGNSA. Trimming removed 2 bases at V and 4 bases at J, with 11 bases between. CDR3 length: 14 residues. The CDR3 region has the DNA TGTGCCAGCAGCTTATTTCAGGGTCCCTATGGCTACACCTTC. The encoded protein is CASSLFQGPYGYTF.

This clone was detected only a few times. The chain combines TRBV9 with TRBJ2-1, with 11 bases that match TRBD2. This CDR3 has 16 residues. CDR1 and CDR2 (germline): SGDLS, YYNGEE. V dropped 3 bases and J dropped 4; count of bases not matched to a gene: 6. CDR3 protein: CASSALAGGRYNEQFF. The CDR3 DNA reads TGTGCCAGCAGCGCCCTAGCGGGGGGTCGGTACAATGAGCAGTTCTTC. Looking up the rest from reference TRBV9 and TRBJ2-1 gives the full variable domain: DSGVTQTPKHLITATGQRVTLRCSPRSGDLSVYWYQQSLDQGLQFLIQYYNGEERAKGNILERFSAQQFPDLHSELNLSSLELGDSALYFCASSALAGGRYNEQFFGPGTRLTVL.

A few counts support this clone. The V and J genes are TRBV30 and TRBJ2-7, with 10 bases lining up with TRBD2. CDR3 length: 13 amino acids. Trimming at V came to 2 bases and at J to 5 bases, leaving 3 bases not matched to a gene. Per germline, CDR1 GTSNPN and CDR2 SVGIG (reference sequence). DNA for the CDR3: TGTGCCTGGAGTATTGGGACTAGCGACGAGCAGTACTTC. Amino acids: CAWSIGTSDEQYF.

This chain uses TRBV7-2 with TRBJ2-1; the match to TRBD2 covers 9 bases. The CDR3 extends over 15 amino acids. Germline V gene sequence: CDR1 SGHTA, CDR2 FQGNSA. V lost 0 bases, J lost 6 bases, and 3 bases stayed unmatched. The CDR3 DNA follows: TGTGCCAGCAGCTTAGCAGCGGGAGGCCTCAATGAGCAGTTCTTC. Translation: CASSLAAGGLNEQFF.